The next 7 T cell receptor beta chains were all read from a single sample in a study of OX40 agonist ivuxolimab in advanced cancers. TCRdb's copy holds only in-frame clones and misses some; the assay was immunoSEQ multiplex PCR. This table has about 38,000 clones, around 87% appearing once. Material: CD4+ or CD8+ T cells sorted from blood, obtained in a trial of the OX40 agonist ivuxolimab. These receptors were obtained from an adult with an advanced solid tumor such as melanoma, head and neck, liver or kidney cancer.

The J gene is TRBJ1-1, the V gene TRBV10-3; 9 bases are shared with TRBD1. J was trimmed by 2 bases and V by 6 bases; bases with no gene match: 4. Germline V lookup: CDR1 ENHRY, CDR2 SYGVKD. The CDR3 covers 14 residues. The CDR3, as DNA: TGTGCCATCAGCGGAACAGGGGGCAACACTGAAGCTTTCTTT. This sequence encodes CAISGTGGNTEAFF.

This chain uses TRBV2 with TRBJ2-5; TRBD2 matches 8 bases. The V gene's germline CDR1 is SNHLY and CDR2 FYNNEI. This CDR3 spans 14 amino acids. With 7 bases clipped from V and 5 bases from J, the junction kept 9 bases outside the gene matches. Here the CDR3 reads CASKRASGGETQYF. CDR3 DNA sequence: TGTGCCAGCAAGAGGGCATCGGGGGGGGAGACCCAGTACTTC.

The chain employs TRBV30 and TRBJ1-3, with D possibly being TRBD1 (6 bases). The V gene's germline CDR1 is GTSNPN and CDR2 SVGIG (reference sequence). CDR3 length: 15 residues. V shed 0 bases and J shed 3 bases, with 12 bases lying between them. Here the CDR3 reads CAWSVSGGFGNTIYF. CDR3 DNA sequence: TGTGCCTGGAGTGTATCGGGGGGCTTTGGAAACACCATATATTTT.

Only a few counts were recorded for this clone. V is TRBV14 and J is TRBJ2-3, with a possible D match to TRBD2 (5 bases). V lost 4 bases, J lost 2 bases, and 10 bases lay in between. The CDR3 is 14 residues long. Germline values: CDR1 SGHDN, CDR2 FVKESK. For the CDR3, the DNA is TGTGCCAGCAGCCGCCGGGATTTCACAGATACGCAGTATTTT. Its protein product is CASSRRDFTDTQYF.

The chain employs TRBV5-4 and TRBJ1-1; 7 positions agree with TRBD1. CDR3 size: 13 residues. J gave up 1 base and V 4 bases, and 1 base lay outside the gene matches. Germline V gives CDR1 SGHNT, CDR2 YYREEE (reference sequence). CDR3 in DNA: TGTGCCAGCAGCCGACAGGGGAACACTGAAGCTTTCTTT. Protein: CASSRQGNTEAFF.

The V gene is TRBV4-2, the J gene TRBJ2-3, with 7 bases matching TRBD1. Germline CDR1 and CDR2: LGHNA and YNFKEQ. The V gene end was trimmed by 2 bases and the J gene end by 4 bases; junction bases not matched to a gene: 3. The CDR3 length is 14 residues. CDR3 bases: TGTGCCAGCAGCCAACGAAGGGGGCCAGATACGCAGTATTTT. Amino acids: CASSQRRGPDTQYF.

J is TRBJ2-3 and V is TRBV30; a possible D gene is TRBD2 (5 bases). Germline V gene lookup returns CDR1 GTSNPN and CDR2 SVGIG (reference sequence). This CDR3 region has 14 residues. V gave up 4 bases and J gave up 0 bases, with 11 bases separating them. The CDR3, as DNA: TGTGCCTGGAAGCGGACCTCTAGCACAGATACGCAGTATTTT. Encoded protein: CAWKRTSSTDTQYF. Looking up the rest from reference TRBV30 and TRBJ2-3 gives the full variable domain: SQTIHQWPATLVQPVGSPLSLECTVEGTSNPNLYWYRQAAGRGLQLLFYSVGIGQISSEVPQNLSASRPQDRQFILSSKKLLLSDSGFYLCAWKRTSSTDTQYFGPGTRLTVL.